These 23 T cell receptor beta chains were sequenced from one sample in a study of breast tumors, draining lymph nodes, adjacent tissues. From the multiplex PCR reads, TCRdb called clonotypes with MiXCR, one entry per CDR3 protein. The sample has fewer than 300,000 distinct CDR3 sequences, 32% seen once. The lymph nodes were axillary draining lymph nodes from breast cancer patients. The sample comprised axillary lymph node tissue. The receptors come from a female donor with breast cancer. Some clones in this sample may be carry-over from other donors' samples.

As regards this clonotype: Likely a read error: the CDR3 ends without its conserved phenylalanine or tryptophan. It is unclear where the CDR3 begins or ends on the DNA, so no DNA is shown, and the CDR3 is as TCRdb lists it. V is TRBV7-3 and J is TRBJ2-1; the listed D gene, TRBD1, was not tested against the DNA. The CDR3 has 10 residues if both end residues are counted. Per the germline V gene, CDR1 is SGHTA and CDR2 is FQGTGA. The CDR3 here is CASSLHRGPS.

This clonotype was recorded only once. V and J are TRBV2 and TRBJ1-4, with D uncertain. Germline CDR1 is SNHLY and CDR2 is FYNNEI. With 10 bases removed from V and 6 bases from J, the gap between germline ends came to 18 bases. The CDR3 has 14 amino acids. CDR3 nucleotide sequence: TGTGCCAACAAGCGGGCTAGCGGGGATGAAAAACTGTTTTTT. Protein product: CANKRASGDEKLFF. The full variable domain, completed using reference TRBV2 and TRBJ1-4, is EPEVTQTPSHQVTQMGQEVILRCVPISNHLYFYWYRQILGQKVEFLVSFYNNEISEKSEIFDDQFSVERPDGSNFTLKIRSTKLEDSAMYFCANKRASGDEKLFFGSGTQLSVL.

On this clonotype itself: This may stem from a read error, because a much larger clone lies one nucleotide away. The rearrangement uses TRBV12-3 or TRBV12-4 and TRBJ2-7; perhaps TRBD2 as D (7 bases). V lost 3 bases and J lost 2, with 14 bases in between. The CDR3 consists of 15 residues. The CDR3 nucleotides read TGTGCCAGCAGTTTCGCGGGGGCCGGAACCTACGAGCAGTACTTC. It yields the protein CASSFAGAGTYEQYF.

This clonotype has a count of ten or more. The gene calls are TRBV28 and TRBJ2-7, with 9 bases that match TRBD2. CDR1 and CDR2 (germline): MDHEN, SYDVKM. This CDR3 region has 15 residues. Trimming cost V 5 bases and J 3 bases; bases outside gene matches: 8. The CDR3 region is CASSPLAGLGYEQYF. CDR3 sequence (DNA): TGTGCCAGCAGTCCTCTAGCGGGACTTGGCTACGAGCAGTACTTC.

There are many counts of this clonotype. The genes are TRBV19 and TRBJ2-3, with a weak D call TRBD2 (7 bases). Germline V gene data show CDR1 as LNHDA and CDR2 as SQIVND (reference sequence). Trimming left V 2 bases short and J 2 bases short, with 11 bases between. The CDR3 is made up of 15 amino acids. The CDR3 region has the DNA TGTGCCAGTAGTATAAGACGGGGGGCCACAGATACGCAGTATTTT. Protein product: CASSIRRGATDTQYF.

This clonotype has a count of ten or more. The chain uses TRBV6-2 or TRBV6-3 and TRBJ2-3; D is uncertain. CDR1 and CDR2 (germline): MNHEY, SVGEGT. V dropped 0 bases and J dropped 2 bases, with 12 bases sitting between them. CDR3 size: 16 residues. CDR3 residues: CASSYSTTDLTDTQYF. CDR3 sequence (DNA): TGTGCCAGCAGTTACTCGACAACGGACCTCACAGATACGCAGTATTTT.

This clonotype was counted once. The V gene is TRBV11-2, the J gene TRBJ2-3; 8 bases align to TRBD2. The ends lost 1 base at V and 11 bases at J; junction bases unmatched: 11. Germline values: CDR1 SGHAT, CDR2 FQNNGV. The CDR3 consists of 15 residues. In DNA form, the CDR3 reads TGTGCCAGCAGCTTAGGGTTAGCGGGGAACAATGAGCAGTATTTT. Translating it yields CASSLGLAGNNEQYF. Full variable domain (remainder filled in from reference TRBV11-2 and TRBJ2-3): EAGVAQSPRYKIIEKRQSVAFWCNPISGHATLYWYQQILGQGPKLLIQFQNNGVVDDSQLPKDRFSAERLKGVDSTLKIQPAKLEDSAVYLCASSLGLAGNNEQYFGPGTRLTVL.

This clonotype was picked up one time. The gene calls are TRBV6-4 and TRBJ2-6, with D perhaps given as TRBD1 or TRBD2 (6 bases each). CDR3 length equals 14 residues. The germline V gene has CDR1 MRHNA and CDR2 SNTAGT. The CDR3 region has the DNA TGTACCACCGAGGGGGGCGTTGGGGCCAACGTCCTGACTTTC. Its translation: CTTEGGVGANVLTF.

V usage is TRBV24-1 and J usage is TRBJ2-3; D may correspond to TRBD1 or TRBD2 (5 bases each). V was pared by 4 bases and J by 10 bases, with 11 bases between. This CDR3 is 12 amino acids long. Germline V CDR1 and CDR2: KGHDR, SFDVKD. The CDR3 reads CATSDTGTPQYF. The CDR3 nucleotides read TGTGCCACCAGTGACACCGGGACGCCGCAGTATTTT.

In its sample, this clonotype was seen many times. The chain carries TRBV30 and TRBJ1-4; D is ambiguous. Germline V gene lookup returns CDR1 GTSNPN and CDR2 SVGIG (reference sequence). There are 14 residues in the CDR3. Trimming took off 1 base at V and 4 bases at J, with 10 bases between the two ends. In DNA form, the CDR3 reads TGTGCCTGGAGTGACGGAGGGCTTAATGAAAAACTGTTTTTT. It codes for CAWSDGGLNEKLFF.

The CDR3 DNA is TGCAGCGTCCAACAGGGGGCGGGCGGGGAGCTGTTTTTT. Translating it yields CSVQQGAGGELFF. The rearrangement links TRBV29-1 to TRBJ2-2; TRBD1 matches at 9 bases. The CDR3 is 13 residues long. V lost 6 bases, J lost 7 bases, and 6 bases stayed unmatched. Germline values: CDR1 SQVTM, CDR2 ANQGSEA.

This clonotype was observed at least ten times. The chain combines TRBV19 with TRBJ2-7, with D perhaps TRBD2 (6 bases). The germline V and J ends were trimmed by 6 bases and 4 bases, with 19 bases remaining between them. Looked up from germline, CDR1 is LNHDA and CDR2 is SQIVND (reference sequence). This CDR3 is 15 amino acids long. In nucleotides, the CDR3 is TGTGCCAGTAGCTCCAGGACTAATAGCCTTTACGAGCAGTACTTC. As protein: CASSSRTNSLYEQYF. Using reference TRBV19 and TRBJ2-7 for the parts outside the CDR3, the full variable domain is DGGITQSPKYLFRKEGQNVTLSCEQNLNHDAMYWYRQDPGQGLRLIYYSQIVNDFQKGDIAEGYSVSREKKESFPLTVTSAQKNPTAFYLCASSSRTNSLYEQYFGPGTRLTVT.

This clonotype was detected many times. The genes are TRBV7-3 and TRBJ2-5; the match to TRBD2 covers 14 bases. CDR1 is SGHTA and CDR2 is FQGTGA in the germline V gene. This CDR3 spans 17 amino acids. V was clipped by 5 bases and J by 5 bases; unmatched bases: 10. The DNA of the CDR3 is TGTGCCAGCAGCCCCGGCTCAGGACTAGCGGGAGGCGAGACCCAGTACTTC. Its translation: CASSPGSGLAGGETQYF.

This clonotype was observed at least ten times. V and J are TRBV25-1 and TRBJ2-2, with 8 bases aligning to TRBD1. CDR3 length equals 15 residues. The germline V gene encodes CDR1 MGHDK and CDR2 SYGVNS. Trimming removed 6 bases from V and 3 bases from J; junction bases left unmatched: 6. The CDR3 loop is CASSSGTGYTGELFF. The CDR3 DNA reads TGTGCCAGCAGCTCCGGGACAGGTTACACCGGGGAGCTGTTTTTT. Using reference TRBV25-1 and TRBJ2-2 for the parts outside the CDR3, the full variable domain is EADIYQTPRYLVIGTGKKITLECSQTMGHDKMYWYQQDPGMELHLIHYSYGVNSTEKGDLSSESTVSRIRTEHFPLTLESARPSHTSQYLCASSSGTGYTGELFFGEGSRLTVL.

The V and J genes are TRBV7-2 and TRBJ1-6; 8 positions match TRBD1. The CDR3 extends over 15 amino acids. CDR1 is SGHTA and CDR2 is FQGNSA in the germline V gene. The junction had 10 bases not matched to a gene; V was cut back by 5 bases and J by 10 bases. CDR3 amino acids: CASSPRQGQGSPLHF. Written as DNA, the CDR3 is TGTGCCAGCAGCCCGAGACAGGGGCAAGGATCACCCCTCCACTTT.

The CDR3 DNA reads TGTGCCAGCAGCTTATTGACGGGGGGCAGTTCTGAAGCTTTCTTT. Its translation is CASSLLTGGSSEAFF. The chain employs TRBV7-2 and TRBJ1-1, with a weak D call TRBD1 (6 bases). The V and J ends lost 2 bases and 6 bases respectively, with 16 bases between them. In germline, CDR1 is SGHTA, CDR2 FQGNSA. The CDR3 spans 15 residues.

This clonotype was found many times. The chain combines TRBV7-2 with TRBJ2-1, with 15 bases matching TRBD2. J gave up 5 bases and V 5 bases, and 7 bases lay outside the gene matches. This CDR3 has 17 amino acids. Germline values: CDR1 SGHTA, CDR2 FQGNSA. The CDR3 DNA sequence: TGTGCCAGCAGCCGGACTAGCGGGAGGGCCCGACACAATGAGCAGTTCTTC. Translating it yields CASSRTSGRARHNEQFF.

This clonotype appeared many times. The chain uses TRBV19 and TRBJ1-4, with TRBD1 identical over 10 bases. Germline CDR1 and CDR2: LNHDA and SQIVND (reference sequence). This CDR3 comprises 12 residues. V lost 6 bases, J lost 14 bases, and 6 bases stayed unmatched. The CDR3 here is CASRTGTGVLFF. The CDR3 DNA reads as TGTGCCAGTAGGACCGGGACAGGGGTCCTGTTTTTT.

The rearrangement uses TRBV10-2 and TRBJ1-2; TRBD1 matches at 7 bases. V gave up 2 bases and J gave up 7 bases; unmatched junction bases: 1. Germline V CDR1 and CDR2: WSHSY, SAAADI. The CDR3 sequence is 12 residues long. CDR3 sequence: CASSETGAGYTF. The CDR3, as DNA: TGCGCCAGCAGTGAGACAGGGGCTGGCTACACCTTC.

The sample holds many counts of this clonotype. The rearrangement uses TRBV19 and TRBJ2-3; a possible D gene is TRBD1 (5 bases). The germline V gene has CDR1 LNHDA and CDR2 SQIVND (reference sequence). V was shortened by 10 bases and J by 0 bases, with 14 bases between the two germline ends. This CDR3 is 14 amino acids long. In DNA, the CDR3 is TGTGCCACTAAGACGACAGCTAGCACAGATACGCAGTATTTT. Protein: CATKTTASTDTQYF.

This clonotype was detected ten times or more. The chain uses TRBV19 and TRBJ2-3; D might be TRBD1 (5 bases). The V end lost 6 bases, the J end lost 0 bases, and 10 bases lay between the germline ends. CDR3 size: 14 residues. Germline CDR1 LNHDA, CDR2 SQIVND (reference sequence). The CDR3 coding sequence is TGTGCCAGTAGGCAGGGTCTTAGCACAGATACGCAGTATTTT. Translating gives CASRQGLSTDTQYF.

This clonotype has ten or more counts. V is TRBV30 and J is TRBJ2-5; D is unresolved. The V end was cut by 3 bases, the J end by 4 bases, with 21 bases between. Germline loops: CDR1 GTSNPN, CDR2 SVGIG (reference sequence). The CDR3 sequence is 16 residues long. CDR3 coding DNA: TGTGCCTGGAGCGCCTCTGACCCCCTTGGCCGAGAGACCCAGTACTTC. It specifies CAWSASDPLGRETQYF.

This clonotype was seen ten or more times. The chain links TRBV5-8 to TRBJ2-3, with D hard to call. V was clipped by 3 bases and J by 2 bases, with 10 bases between them. The CDR3 consists of 14 residues. CDR1 and CDR2 from the germline V gene are SGHTS and YDEGEE. The chain's CDR3 is CASSSAPVTDTQYF. Written as DNA, the CDR3 is TGTGCCAGCAGCTCCGCTCCCGTCACAGATACGCAGTATTTT.